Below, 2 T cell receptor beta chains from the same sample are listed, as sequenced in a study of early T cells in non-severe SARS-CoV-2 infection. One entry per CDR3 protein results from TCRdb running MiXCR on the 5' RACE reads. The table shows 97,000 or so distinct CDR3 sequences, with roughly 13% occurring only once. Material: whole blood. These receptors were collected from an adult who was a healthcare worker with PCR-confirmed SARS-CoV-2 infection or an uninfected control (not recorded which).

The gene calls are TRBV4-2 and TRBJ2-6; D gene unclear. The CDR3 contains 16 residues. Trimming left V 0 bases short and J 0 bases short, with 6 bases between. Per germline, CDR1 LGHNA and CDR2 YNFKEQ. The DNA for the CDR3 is TGTGCCAGCAGCCAAGAAAGTGCCTCTGGGGCCAACGTCCTGACTTTC. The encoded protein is CASSQESASGANVLTF.

The DNA of the CDR3 is TGTGCCACTCGGCAATATAGCGAAACAGATACGCAGTATTTT. Its translation: CATRQYSETDTQYF. The chain carries TRBV6-4 and TRBJ2-3; weak D call: TRBD2 (5 bases). V was pared by 10 bases and J by 3 bases, with 17 bases between. The CDR3 covers 14 residues. Germline V CDR1 and CDR2: MRHNA, SNTAGT.